The 21 T cell receptor beta chains below all came from one sample that was sequenced in a study of shared clonotypes between healthy human individuals. The method was immunoSEQ multiplex PCR; TCRdb's version includes in-frame clones alone and lacks a portion of them. The sample includes 2 million to 2.5 million clones, under 97% seen only once; the top ten take roughly 0.13%. The sequenced material came from naive CD4+ T cells sorted from blood. The subset denotes: CD45RA+ positively selected. The receptors derive from a young man in good health.

The chain carries TRBV19 and TRBJ1-6, with D possibly being TRBD1 (5 bases). This CDR3 contains 15 residues. The germline V and J ends were trimmed by 6 bases and 7 bases, with 16 bases remaining between them. CDR1 is LNHDA, CDR2 SQIVND, per germline (reference sequence). The CDR3 sequence: CASRPSTVQNSPLHF. For the CDR3, the DNA is TGTGCCAGTAGACCCTCGACAGTTCAGAATTCACCCCTCCACTTT. Combining the CDR3 with reference TRBV19 and TRBJ1-6 gives the whole variable domain DGGITQSPKYLFRKEGQNVTLSCEQNLNHDAMYWYRQDPGQGLRLIYYSQIVNDFQKGDIAEGYSVSREKKESFPLTVTSAQKNPTAFYLCASRPSTVQNSPLHFGNGTRLTVT.

The V call is TRBV7-2, the J call TRBJ2-2, with 8 nucleotides matching TRBD2. CDR1 and CDR2 (germline): SGHTA, FQGNSA. The V gene end was trimmed by 9 bases and the J gene end by 1 base; junction bases not matched to a gene: 4. The CDR3 loop spans 14 amino acids. The CDR3 reads CASKRERNTGELFF. In DNA form, the CDR3 reads TGTGCCAGTAAGCGGGAGAGGAACACCGGGGAGCTGTTTTTT.

The V gene is TRBV2, the J gene TRBJ2-5; unclear D gene. Germline CDR1 reads SNHLY; CDR2 reads FYNNEI. The length of the CDR3 is 12 residues. V was clipped by 5 bases and J by 2 bases, with 6 bases between them. CDR3 protein: CASSWQQETQYF. The CDR3 nucleotides read TGTGCCAGCAGTTGGCAACAAGAGACCCAGTACTTC.

Note on this clone: This sample also contains other DNA sequences that code for the same CDR3. The rearrangement links TRBV28 to TRBJ2-1; D is ambiguous. This CDR3 is 11 amino acids long. V lost 5 bases to trimming and J lost 3 bases, with 2 bases between them. The germline gives CDR1 MDHEN, CDR2 SYDVKM. The CDR3 sequence: CASSSYNEQFF. DNA of the CDR3: TGTGCCAGCAGTAGCTACAATGAGCAGTTCTTC. Full variable domain (rest looked up from reference TRBV28 and TRBJ2-1): DVKVTQSSRYLVKRTGEKVFLECVQDMDHENMFWYRQDPGLGLRLIYFSYDVKMKEKGDIPEGYSVSREKKERFSLILESASTNQTSMYLCASSSYNEQFFGPGTRLTVL.

J is TRBJ1-1 and V is TRBV7-2; possible D gene TRBD1, 5 bases. The germline V gene has CDR1 SGHTA and CDR2 FQGNSA. V dropped 5 bases and J dropped 0 bases, with 13 bases sitting between them. CDR3 length: 15 residues. In DNA, the CDR3 is TGTGCCAGCAGCCCGGGGGTCTTCTTGAACACTGAAGCTTTCTTT. Protein product: CASSPGVFLNTEAFF.

The genes are TRBV5-6 and TRBJ1-5; weak D call: TRBD1 (6 bases). V was shortened by 2 bases and J by 3 bases, with 9 bases between the two germline ends. Germline loops: CDR1 SGHDT, CDR2 YYEEEE. The CDR3 extends over 14 amino acids. The CDR3 sequence: CASSLGQYNQPQHF. The CDR3 DNA reads TGTGCCAGCAGCTTAGGACAGTACAATCAGCCCCAGCATTTT.

This clone turned up a few times. Other DNA variants within this sample encode the same CDR3. CDR3 DNA: TGTGCCAGCAGGGCAGGGGGTAACACTGAAGCTTTCTTT. This sequence encodes CASRAGGNTEAFF. This rearrangement joins TRBV6-5 to TRBJ1-1; the match to TRBD1 covers 7 bases. Germline lookup yields CDR1 MNHEY and CDR2 SVGAGI. Germline trimming cut 6 bases from V and 2 bases from J; bases unmatched to any gene: 3. This CDR3 is built from 13 residues.

The chain couples TRBV2 to TRBJ2-6, with D perhaps TRBD1 or TRBD2 (5 bases each). The V gene's germline CDR1 is SNHLY and CDR2 FYNNEI. The CDR3 consists of 15 residues. V was trimmed by 1 base and J by 2 bases, leaving 6 bases between them. CDR3 coding DNA: TGTGCCAGCAGTGAAGTGGGACCTGGGGCCAACGTCCTGACTTTC. Amino acids: CASSEVGPGANVLTF. The whole variable domain, remainder taken from reference TRBV2 and TRBJ2-6, is EPEVTQTPSHQVTQMGQEVILRCVPISNHLYFYWYRQILGQKVEFLVSFYNNEISEKSEIFDDQFSVERPDGSNFTLKIRSTKLEDSAMYFCASSEVGPGANVLTFGAGSRLTVL.

The rearrangement joins TRBV28 to TRBJ1-6; 8 bases match TRBD1. The CDR3 spans 15 residues. With V trimmed by 2 bases and J by 9 bases, 6 bases remained unmatched. The germline V gene encodes CDR1 MDHEN and CDR2 SYDVKM. The CDR3 spells CASSLPSTGVSPLHF. DNA of the CDR3: TGTGCCAGCAGTTTACCCTCGACAGGGGTTTCACCCCTCCACTTT.

The V and J genes are TRBV2 and TRBJ2-2; 7 bases fit TRBD1. The germline gives CDR1 SNHLY, CDR2 FYNNEI. The CDR3 has 15 amino acids. The trim removed 4 bases at V and 4 bases at J, leaving 6 bases unmatched. CDR3 residues: CASSVVPGGTGELFF. CDR3 nucleotide sequence: TGTGCCAGCAGTGTGGTCCCAGGGGGCACCGGGGAGCTGTTTTTT.

The chain has TRBV5-1 and TRBJ2-3, with a possible D match to TRBD1 (6 bases). Trimming left V 2 bases short and J 1 base short, with 11 bases between. The germline CDR1 and CDR2 sequences are SGHRS and YFSETQ. The CDR3 loop spans 15 amino acids. Here the CDR3 DNA reads TGCGCCAGCAGCTTAACTAGGACAGGCACAGATACGCAGTATTTT. Protein product: CASSLTRTGTDTQYF.

The V call is TRBV5-4, the J call TRBJ1-3; 7 bases are shared with TRBD1. With V trimmed by 2 bases and J by 2 bases, 4 bases remained unmatched. This CDR3 is built from 15 residues. CDR1 SGHNT and CDR2 YYREEE come from the germline V gene (reference sequence). The CDR3 reads CASSLAQGAGNTIYF. CDR3 nucleotides: TGTGCCAGCAGCTTAGCTCAGGGGGCTGGAAACACCATATATTTT. The whole variable domain, remainder taken from reference TRBV5-4 and TRBJ1-3, is ETGVTQSPTHLIKTRGQQVTLRCSSQSGHNTVSWYQQALGQGPQFIFQYYREEENGRGNFPPRFSGLQFPNYSSELNVNALELDDSALYLCASSLAQGAGNTIYFGEGSWLTVV.

The CDR3 DNA reads TGTGCCAGCAGCTTATGGGGCGGGAGCCCAGATACGCAGTATTTT. This codes for CASSLWGGSPDTQYF. The rearrangement uses TRBV7-2 and TRBJ2-3; 7 positions agree with TRBD2. The CDR3 contains 15 residues. Losses at the gene ends were 2 bases for V and 4 bases for J; bases not matched to a gene: 6. Germline V gives CDR1 SGHTA, CDR2 FQGNSA.

Concerning this clone itself: The same CDR3 arises from other DNA sequences in this sample as well. CDR3: CASSSGLSTDTQYF. The CDR3 coding sequence is TGCGCCAGCAGCTCGGGACTAAGCACAGATACGCAGTATTTT. The V and J genes are TRBV5-1 and TRBJ2-3, with TRBD2 matching 7 bases. This CDR3 comprises 14 residues. Unmatched junction bases numbered 1, after V lost 3 bases and J lost 0 bases. The germline CDR1 and CDR2 sequences are SGHRS and YFSETQ. Supplemented by reference TRBV5-1 and TRBJ2-3, the full variable domain reads KAGVTQTPRYLIKTRGQQVTLSCSPISGHRSVSWYQQTPGQGLQFLFEYFSETQRNKGNFPGRFSGRQFSNSRSEMNVSTLELGDSALYLCASSSGLSTDTQYFGPGTRLTVL.

The chain links TRBV9 to TRBJ1-3; a weak D match, TRBD1 (5 bases). The CDR3 sequence is 16 residues long. The V and J ends lost 4 bases and 2 bases respectively, with 16 bases between them. The germline V gene encodes CDR1 SGDLS and CDR2 YYNGEE. CDR3 coding DNA: TGTGCCAGCAGCACCGGGGGGGGTTTCGCTGGAAACACCATATATTTT. It specifies CASSTGGGFAGNTIYF.

This clone was counted a single time. This chain connects TRBV7-9 to TRBJ1-5; D gene uncertain. The CDR3 sequence is 14 residues long. Per the germline V gene, CDR1 is SEHNR and CDR2 is FQNEAQ (reference sequence). V gave up 5 bases and J gave up 4 bases, with 12 bases separating them. CDR3 in DNA: TGTGCCAGCAGCCCCGGCCCTACAAATCAGCCCCAGCATTTT. Translating it yields CASSPGPTNQPQHF.

This chain links TRBV7-6 with TRBJ1-4; tentative D call: TRBD1 (6 bases). V was cut by 2 bases and J by 8 bases, with 15 bases left in between. CDR1 is SGHVS and CDR2 is FNYEAQ in the germline V gene. The CDR3 spans 15 residues. CDR3 coding DNA: TGTGCCAGCAGCTTATTTACAGGGCCCGGGGAAAAACTGTTTTTT. Amino acids: CASSLFTGPGEKLFF.

This clone was picked up one time. The chain employs TRBV18 and TRBJ2-2, with 11 bases fitting TRBD2. With V trimmed by 4 bases and J by 1 base, 2 bases remained unmatched. Germline V gene lookup returns CDR1 KGHSH and CDR2 LQKENI. The CDR3 spans 16 residues. The CDR3 loop reads CASSLGTSGNTGELFF. CDR3 coding DNA: TGTGCCAGCTCACTCGGGACTAGCGGGAACACCGGGGAGCTGTTTTTT.

This chain uses TRBV28 with TRBJ1-2; perhaps TRBD1 as D (6 bases). CDR1 and CDR2 from the germline V gene are MDHEN and SYDVKM. Trimming stripped 2 bases from V and 0 bases from J, with 13 bases between. The CDR3 contains 16 residues. The CDR3, as DNA: TGTGCCAGCAGTTTAGGGGGGGGGCCCCCTAACTATGGCTACACCTTC. Its translation is CASSLGGGPPNYGYTF.

Regarding this clone: The junction shows a germline mismatch at one end, possibly a read error. The V and J genes are TRBV29-1 and TRBJ2-2, with D perhaps matching TRBD1 or TRBD2 (5 bases each). This CDR3 has 14 amino acids. CDR1 is SQVTM, CDR2 ANQGSEA, per germline. This chain's CDR3 is CSVKEGKPTGELFF. In DNA form, the CDR3 reads TGCAGCGTTAAAGAGGGGAAGCCCACCGGGGAGCTGTTTTTT.

The V gene is TRBV10-3, the J gene TRBJ2-5, with D hard to call. V dropped 4 bases and J dropped 2 bases, with 8 bases sitting between them. Per germline, CDR1 ENHRY and CDR2 SYGVKD. The CDR3 has 13 amino acids. The CDR3 nucleotides are TGTGCCATCAGTGGTTACTCTCAAGAGACCCAGTACTTC. It is translated as CAISGYSQETQYF.